This TCR beta chain was profiled in a study of blood T cell repertoires in COVID-19. As for the study in general: Samples taken during acute and convalescent COVID-19 were collected in the United States, Italy and Spain.

The CDR3 covers 15 residues. With 3 bases clipped from V and 3 bases from J, the junction kept 9 bases outside the gene matches. Germline CDR1 reads DFQATT; CDR2 reads SNEGSKA (reference sequence). Adults between roughly 18 and 95 years of age took part from 20 to 25 US areas. Participants reported their clinical history, and cohort assignment relied on those reports. Data came from immunoSEQ multiplex PCR; TCRdb stores just in-frame clones and leaves some out. This table holds just over 300,000 clones, 85% to 90% found once. Sequencing was carried out using PBMCs or T cells enriched from blood (not recorded which). The chain employs TRBV20-1 and TRBJ2-7; 9 bases match TRBD1. The sequence was obtained from a man in his thirties or forties who had recovered from COVID-19. The chain's CDR3 is CSASAGTGIHYEQYF. The DNA for the CDR3 is TGCAGTGCTAGTGCTGGGACAGGGATTCACTACGAGCAGTACTTC.